What follows are 10 T cell receptor beta chains derived from one specimen sequenced in a study of T cell repertoires in cytomegalovirus infection. TCRdb called the reads again in MiXCR, with one record for every CDR3 protein. The sample holds hundreds of thousands of distinct CDR3 sequences, about 24% seen once. The sequenced sample consisted of CD8+ T cells from PBMCs. These receptors were taken from a human donor in good health (CMV status not recorded). Some clones in this sample may be carry-over from other donors' samples.

This clonotype was counted a few times. The rearrangement links TRBV27 to TRBJ2-1; 8 bases map to TRBD1. The length of the CDR3 is 15 residues. Germline-derived CDR1 and CDR2 are MNHEY and SMNVEV (reference sequence). V lost 4 bases and J lost 3; bases outside the gene matches: 5. The CDR3 DNA follows: TGTGCCAGCAGTTCAGGCGACAGGGGCTACAATGAGCAGTTCTTC. Translation gives CASSSGDRGYNEQFF.

This chain joins TRBV7-2 and TRBJ2-1, with 8 bases matching TRBD1. The germline V gene encodes CDR1 SGHTA and CDR2 FQGNSA. V gave up 7 bases and J gave up 5 bases; unmatched junction bases: 10. CDR3 length: 15 residues. The CDR3 sequence: CASTPRTGNHNEQFF. As DNA, the CDR3 is TGTGCCAGCACCCCGCGGACAGGGAACCACAATGAGCAGTTCTTC.

This clonotype was detected many times. The V gene is TRBV7-3, the J gene TRBJ2-1; possibly TRBD1 or TRBD2 for D (6 bases each). Germline V lookup: CDR1 SGHTA, CDR2 FQGTGA. This CDR3 comprises 16 residues. Between the trimmed V and J ends, which lost 1 base and 8 bases, there was a span of 18 bases. CDR3 amino acids: CASSLIGLGGGDEQFF. CDR3 bases: TGTGCCAGCAGCTTAATTGGGTTGGGGGGCGGGGATGAGCAGTTCTTC.

The chain carries TRBV4-1 and TRBJ2-7; D may correspond to TRBD1 or TRBD2 (5 bases each). The CDR3 spans 16 residues. Per germline, CDR1 MGHRA and CDR2 YSYEKL. Trimming pared 0 bases from V and 2 bases from J, leaving 14 bases between. CDR3 in DNA: TGCGCCAGCAGCCAAGATTCGGGGACCCAGACCTACGAGCAGTACGTC. Encoded protein: CASSQDSGTQTYEQYV.

Many counts were recorded for this clonotype. The genes are TRBV7-9 and TRBJ2-1, with 9 bases that match TRBD2. The germline CDR1 and CDR2 sequences are SEHNR and FQNEAQ (reference sequence). V lost 10 bases to trimming and J lost 3 bases; unmatched junction nucleotides: 10. CDR3 length equals 15 residues. The CDR3 DNA reads TGTGCCACCGCGTCGAATAGCGGGGGCTACAATGAGCAGTTCTTC. It is translated as CATASNSGGYNEQFF.

Comment on this clonotype: A much larger clone sits a single nucleotide away, making a read error possible. The J gene is TRBJ2-1, the V gene TRBV7-8; D gene unclear. Germline assignment: CDR1 SGHVS and CDR2 FQNEAQ. The CDR3 has 14 amino acids. As DNA, the CDR3 is TGTACCAGCAGCTTGAGTGGGGTCAACAATGAGCAGTTCTTC. This encodes CTSSLSGVNNEQFF.

The CDR3 loop is CASSSQPLSNQPQHF. DNA for the CDR3: TGTGCCAGCAGCTCTCAACCCTTGAGCAATCAGCCCCAGCATTTT. The chain is built from TRBV9 and TRBJ1-5, with D unresolved. From germline, CDR1 is SGDLS and CDR2 YYNGEE. V was cut by 4 bases and J by 1 base, with 12 bases left in between. This CDR3 region has 15 residues. The variable domain in full, with the rest retrieved from reference TRBV9 and TRBJ1-5, is DSGVTQTPKHLITATGQRVTLRCSPRSGDLSVYWYQQSLDQGLQFLIQYYNGEERAKGNILERFSAQQFPDLHSELNLSSLELGDSALYFCASSSQPLSNQPQHFGDGTRLSIL.

Note on this clonotype: A much larger clone lies a single base off, so this may be a read error. The chain combines TRBV11-2 with TRBJ2-1; D is perhaps TRBD1 (6 bases). Germline V CDR1 and CDR2: SGHAT, FQNNGV. The CDR3 runs to 16 residues. CDR3: CASSIFSGTPYNEQCF. CDR3 sequence (DNA): TGTGCCAGCAGCATATTTTCGGGGACACCATACAATGAGCAGTGCTTC.

The chain joins TRBV5-1 to TRBJ1-1, with a possible D match to TRBD1 (5 bases). The CDR3 extends over 14 amino acids. V was clipped by 2 bases and J by 1 base, with 9 bases between them. CDR1 and CDR2 (germline): SGHRS, YFSETQ. CDR3 nucleotides: TGCGCCAGCAGCTTTGAGGGGTCGAACACTGAAGCTTTCTTT. It is translated as CASSFEGSNTEAFF.

The rearrangement uses TRBV2 and TRBJ2-6; 14 bases are a match to TRBD2. The CDR3 covers 19 residues. Germline loops: CDR1 SNHLY, CDR2 FYNNEI. V was clipped by 6 bases and J by 4 bases; unmatched bases: 11. The CDR3 coding sequence is TGTGCCAGCAGGGAGAGACTAGCGGGGGGGCTATTGGGGGCCAACGTCCTGACTTTC. It translates to CASRERLAGGLLGANVLTF.